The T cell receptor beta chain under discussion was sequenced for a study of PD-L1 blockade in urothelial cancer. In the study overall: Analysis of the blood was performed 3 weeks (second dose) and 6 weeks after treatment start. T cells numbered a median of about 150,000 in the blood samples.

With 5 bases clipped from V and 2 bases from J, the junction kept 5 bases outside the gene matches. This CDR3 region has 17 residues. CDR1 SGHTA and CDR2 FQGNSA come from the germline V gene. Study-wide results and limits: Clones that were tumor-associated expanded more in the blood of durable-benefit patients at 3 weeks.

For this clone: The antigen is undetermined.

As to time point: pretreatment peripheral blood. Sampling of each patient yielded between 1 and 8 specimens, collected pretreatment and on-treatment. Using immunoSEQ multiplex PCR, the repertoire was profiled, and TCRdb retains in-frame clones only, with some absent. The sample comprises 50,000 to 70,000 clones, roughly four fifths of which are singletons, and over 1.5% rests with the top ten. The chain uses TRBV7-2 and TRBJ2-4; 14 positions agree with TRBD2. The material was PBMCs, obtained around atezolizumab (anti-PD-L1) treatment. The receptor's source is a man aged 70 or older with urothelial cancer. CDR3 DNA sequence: TGTGCCAGCAGCATTGGACTAGCGGGAGGTTCCAAAAACATTCAGTACTTC. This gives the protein CASSIGLAGGSKNIQYF.